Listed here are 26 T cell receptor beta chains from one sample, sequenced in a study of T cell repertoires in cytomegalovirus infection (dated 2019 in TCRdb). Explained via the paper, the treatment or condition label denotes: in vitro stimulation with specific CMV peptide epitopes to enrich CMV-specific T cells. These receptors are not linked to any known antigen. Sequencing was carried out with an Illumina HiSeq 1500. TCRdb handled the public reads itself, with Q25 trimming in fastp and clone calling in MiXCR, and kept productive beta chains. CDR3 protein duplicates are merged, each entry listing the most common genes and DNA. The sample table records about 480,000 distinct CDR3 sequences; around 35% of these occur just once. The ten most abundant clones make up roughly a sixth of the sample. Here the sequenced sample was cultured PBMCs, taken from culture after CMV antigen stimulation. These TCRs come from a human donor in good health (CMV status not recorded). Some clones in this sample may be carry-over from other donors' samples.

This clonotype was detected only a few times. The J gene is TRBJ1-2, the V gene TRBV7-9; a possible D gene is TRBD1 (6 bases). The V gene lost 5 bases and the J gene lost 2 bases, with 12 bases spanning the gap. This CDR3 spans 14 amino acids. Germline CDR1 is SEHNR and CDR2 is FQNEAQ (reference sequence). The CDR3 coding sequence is TGTGCCAGCAGCGGCTCCGGGACAAACTATGGCTACACCTTC. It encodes CASSGSGTNYGYTF. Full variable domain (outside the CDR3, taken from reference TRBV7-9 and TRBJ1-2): DTGVSQNPRHKITKRGQNVTFRCDPISEHNRLYWYRQTLGQGPEFLTYFQNEAQLEKSRLLSDRFSAERPKGSFSTLEIQRTEQGDSAMYLCASSGSGTNYGYTFGSGTRLTVV.

The CDR3 DNA reads TGCAGTGCTAGAGACTGGAGCGGGAAGGGGGACGAGCAGTACTTC. Its translation: CSARDWSGKGDEQYF. This chain uses TRBV20-1 with TRBJ2-7, with TRBD2 as a possible D gene (7 bases). The germline V gene encodes CDR1 DFQATT and CDR2 SNEGSKA (reference sequence). This CDR3 has 15 residues. V shed 0 bases and J shed 5 bases, with 17 bases lying between them.

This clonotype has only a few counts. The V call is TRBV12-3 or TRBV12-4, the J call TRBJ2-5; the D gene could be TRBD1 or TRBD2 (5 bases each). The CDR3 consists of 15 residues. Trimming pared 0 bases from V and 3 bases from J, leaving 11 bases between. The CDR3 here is CASSLAIRGEETQYF. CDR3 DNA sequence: TGTGCCAGCAGTTTAGCGATCCGGGGCGAAGAGACCCAGTACTTC.

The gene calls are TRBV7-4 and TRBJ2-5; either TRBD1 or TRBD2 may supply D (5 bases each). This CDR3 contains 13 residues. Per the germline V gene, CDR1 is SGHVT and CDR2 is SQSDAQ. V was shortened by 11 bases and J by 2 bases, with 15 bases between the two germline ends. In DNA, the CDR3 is TGTGCCGGGACGGGGCGAGGGCAAGAGACCCAGTACTTC. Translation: CAGTGRGQETQYF.

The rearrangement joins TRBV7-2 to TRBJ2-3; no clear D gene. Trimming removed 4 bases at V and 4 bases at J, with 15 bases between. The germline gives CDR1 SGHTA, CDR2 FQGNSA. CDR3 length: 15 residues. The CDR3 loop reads CASSSYLETSDTQYF. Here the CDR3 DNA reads TGTGCCAGCAGCTCCTATCTGGAGACGTCAGATACGCAGTATTTT. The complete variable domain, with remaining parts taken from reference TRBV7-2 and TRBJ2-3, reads GAGVSQSPSNKVTEKGKDVELRCDPISGHTALYWYRQSLGQGLEFLIYFQGNSAPDKSGLPSDRFSAERTGGSVSTLTIQRTQQEDSAVYLCASSSYLETSDTQYFGPGTRLTVL.

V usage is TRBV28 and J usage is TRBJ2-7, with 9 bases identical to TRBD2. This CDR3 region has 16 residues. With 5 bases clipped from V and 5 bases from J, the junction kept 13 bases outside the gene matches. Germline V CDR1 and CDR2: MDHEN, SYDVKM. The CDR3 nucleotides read TGTGCCAGCAGTCCCAGGGGCGGGAGGGCTTTGGACGAGCAGTACTTC. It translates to CASSPRGGRALDEQYF.

CDR3 bases: TGTGCCACCAGTGATTCCGCTGCGGGACCCAATGAGCAGTTCTTC. Amino acids: CATSDSAAGPNEQFF. V usage is TRBV24-1 and J usage is TRBJ2-1, with TRBD2 as a possible D gene (6 bases). V was pared by 2 bases and J by 6 bases, with 13 bases between. CDR1 and CDR2 (germline): KGHDR, SFDVKD. The length of the CDR3 is 15 residues.

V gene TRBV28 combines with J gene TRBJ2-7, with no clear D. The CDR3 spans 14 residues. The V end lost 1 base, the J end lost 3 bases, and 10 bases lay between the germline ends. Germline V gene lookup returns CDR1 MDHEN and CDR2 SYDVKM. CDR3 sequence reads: CASSLSSQFYEQYF. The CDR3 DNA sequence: TGTGCCAGCAGTTTATCCAGCCAATTCTACGAGCAGTACTTC.

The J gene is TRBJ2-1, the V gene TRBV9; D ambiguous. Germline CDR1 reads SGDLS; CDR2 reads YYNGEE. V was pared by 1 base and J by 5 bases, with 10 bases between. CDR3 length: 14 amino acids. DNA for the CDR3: TGTGCCAGCAGCGTAACCCCATTGGACAATGAGCAGTTCTTC. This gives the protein CASSVTPLDNEQFF.

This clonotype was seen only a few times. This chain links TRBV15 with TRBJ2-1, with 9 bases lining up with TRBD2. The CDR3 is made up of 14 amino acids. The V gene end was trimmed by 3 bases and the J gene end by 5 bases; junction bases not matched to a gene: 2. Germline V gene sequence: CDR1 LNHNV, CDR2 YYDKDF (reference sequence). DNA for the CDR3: TGTGCCACCAGCAGTAGCGGGAGAAACAATGAGCAGTTCTTC. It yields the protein CATSSSGRNNEQFF.

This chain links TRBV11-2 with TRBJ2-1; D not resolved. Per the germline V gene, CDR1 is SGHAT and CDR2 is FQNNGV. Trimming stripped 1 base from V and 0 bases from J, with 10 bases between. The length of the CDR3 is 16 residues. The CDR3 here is CASSLAATSSYNEQFF. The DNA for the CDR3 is TGTGCCAGCAGCTTAGCAGCGACCAGCTCCTACAATGAGCAGTTCTTC.

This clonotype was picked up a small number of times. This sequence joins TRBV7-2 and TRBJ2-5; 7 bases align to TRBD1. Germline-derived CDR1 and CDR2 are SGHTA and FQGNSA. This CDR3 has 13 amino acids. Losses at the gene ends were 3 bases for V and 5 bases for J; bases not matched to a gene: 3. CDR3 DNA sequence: TGTGCCAGCAGCTTGGACAGGAGGGAGACCCAGTACTTC. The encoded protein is CASSLDRRETQYF.

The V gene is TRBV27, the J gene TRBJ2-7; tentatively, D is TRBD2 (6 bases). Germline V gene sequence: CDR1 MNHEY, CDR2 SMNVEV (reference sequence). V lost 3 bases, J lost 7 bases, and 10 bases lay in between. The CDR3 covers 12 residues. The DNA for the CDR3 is TGTGCCAGCAGTTTTGATCGGGGGGAGCAGTACTTC. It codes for CASSFDRGEQYF.

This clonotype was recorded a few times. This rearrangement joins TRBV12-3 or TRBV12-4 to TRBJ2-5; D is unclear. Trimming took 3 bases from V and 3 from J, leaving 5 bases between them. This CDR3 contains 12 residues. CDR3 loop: CASSFGEETQYF. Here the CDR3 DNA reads TGTGCCAGCAGTTTTGGGGAAGAGACCCAGTACTTC.

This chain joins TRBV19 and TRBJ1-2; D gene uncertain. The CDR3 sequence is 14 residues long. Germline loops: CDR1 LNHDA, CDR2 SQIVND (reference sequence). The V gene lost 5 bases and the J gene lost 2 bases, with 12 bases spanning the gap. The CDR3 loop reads CASSAITANYGYTF. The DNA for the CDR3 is TGTGCCAGTAGTGCGATTACAGCCAACTATGGCTACACCTTC. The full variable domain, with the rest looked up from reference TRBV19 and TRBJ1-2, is DGGITQSPKYLFRKEGQNVTLSCEQNLNHDAMYWYRQDPGQGLRLIYYSQIVNDFQKGDIAEGYSVSREKKESFPLTVTSAQKNPTAFYLCASSAITANYGYTFGSGTRLTVV.

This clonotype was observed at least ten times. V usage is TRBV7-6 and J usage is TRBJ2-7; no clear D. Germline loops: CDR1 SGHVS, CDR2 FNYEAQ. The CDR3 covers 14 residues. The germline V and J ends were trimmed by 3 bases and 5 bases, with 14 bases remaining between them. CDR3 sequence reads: CASSLTRGSNEQYV. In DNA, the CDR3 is TGTGCCAGCAGCTTGACCCGCGGTTCCAACGAGCAGTACGTC.

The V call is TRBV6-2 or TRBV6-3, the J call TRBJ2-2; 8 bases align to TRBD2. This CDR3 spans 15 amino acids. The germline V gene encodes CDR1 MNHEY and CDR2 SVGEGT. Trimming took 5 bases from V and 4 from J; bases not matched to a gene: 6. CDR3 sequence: CASSGSGRATGELFF. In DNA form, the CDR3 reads TGTGCCAGCAGTGGAAGCGGGAGAGCCACCGGGGAGCTGTTTTTT.

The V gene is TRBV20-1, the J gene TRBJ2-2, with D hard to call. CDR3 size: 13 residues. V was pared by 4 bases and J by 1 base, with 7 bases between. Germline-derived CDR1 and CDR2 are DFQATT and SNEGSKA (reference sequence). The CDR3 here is CSATPQNTGELFF. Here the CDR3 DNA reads TGCAGTGCTACGCCCCAGAACACCGGGGAGCTGTTTTTT.

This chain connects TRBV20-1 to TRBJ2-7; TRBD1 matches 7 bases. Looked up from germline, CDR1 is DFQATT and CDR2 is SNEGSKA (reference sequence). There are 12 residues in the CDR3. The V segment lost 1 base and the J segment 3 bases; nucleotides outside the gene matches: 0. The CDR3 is CSARGQGYEQYF. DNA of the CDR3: TGCAGTGCTAGAGGACAGGGCTACGAGCAGTACTTC.

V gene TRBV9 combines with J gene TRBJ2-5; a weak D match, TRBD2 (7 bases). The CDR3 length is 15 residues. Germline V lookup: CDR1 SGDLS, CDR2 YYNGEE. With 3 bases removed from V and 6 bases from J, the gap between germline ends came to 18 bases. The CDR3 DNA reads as TGTGCCAGCAGCGGTAATGTGGGGGGGCTTCAGACCCAGTACTTC. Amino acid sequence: CASSGNVGGLQTQYF.

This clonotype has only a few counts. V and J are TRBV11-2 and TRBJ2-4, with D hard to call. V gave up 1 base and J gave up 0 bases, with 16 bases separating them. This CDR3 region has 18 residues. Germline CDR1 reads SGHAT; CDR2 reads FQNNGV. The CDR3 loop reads CASSLGRPSTLAKNIQYF. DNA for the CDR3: TGTGCCAGCAGCTTAGGTCGCCCGTCAACCCTAGCCAAAAACATTCAGTACTTC. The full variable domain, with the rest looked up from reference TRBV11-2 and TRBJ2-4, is EAGVAQSPRYKIIEKRQSVAFWCNPISGHATLYWYQQILGQGPKLLIQFQNNGVVDDSQLPKDRFSAERLKGVDSTLKIQPAKLEDSAVYLCASSLGRPSTLAKNIQYFGAGTRLSVL.

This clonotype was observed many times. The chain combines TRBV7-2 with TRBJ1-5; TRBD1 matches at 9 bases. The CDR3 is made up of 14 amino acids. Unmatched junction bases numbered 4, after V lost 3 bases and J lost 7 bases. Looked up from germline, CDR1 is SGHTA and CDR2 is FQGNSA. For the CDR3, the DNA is TGTGCCAGCAGCTTGGGGACAGGGAACCAGCCCCAGCATTTT. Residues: CASSLGTGNQPQHF.

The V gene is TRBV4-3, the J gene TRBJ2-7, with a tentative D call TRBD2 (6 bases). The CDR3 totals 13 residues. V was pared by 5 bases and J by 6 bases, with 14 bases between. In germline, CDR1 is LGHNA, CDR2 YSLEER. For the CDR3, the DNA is TGCGCCAGCAGCACCCTCGGGAGAGGCGAGCAGTACTTC. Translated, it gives CASSTLGRGEQYF.

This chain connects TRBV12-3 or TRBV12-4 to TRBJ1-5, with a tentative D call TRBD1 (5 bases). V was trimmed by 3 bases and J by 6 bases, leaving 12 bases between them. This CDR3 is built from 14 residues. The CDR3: CASSFGTGRQPQHF. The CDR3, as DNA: TGTGCCAGCAGTTTCGGCACAGGCCGTCAGCCCCAGCATTTT.

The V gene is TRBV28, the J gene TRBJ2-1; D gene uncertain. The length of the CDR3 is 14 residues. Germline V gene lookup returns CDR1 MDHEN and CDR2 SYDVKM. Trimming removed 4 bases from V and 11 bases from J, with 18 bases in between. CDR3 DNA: TGTGCCAGCAGTTCTACCCCGACGGAGTCGAAGCAGTTCTTC. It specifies CASSSTPTESKQFF.

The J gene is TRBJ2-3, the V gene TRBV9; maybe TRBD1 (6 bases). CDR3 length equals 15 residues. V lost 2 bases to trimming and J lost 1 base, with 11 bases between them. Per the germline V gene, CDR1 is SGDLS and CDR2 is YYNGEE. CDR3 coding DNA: TGTGCCAGCAGCGTCCGGGACATCCGCACAGATACGCAGTATTTT. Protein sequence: CASSVRDIRTDTQYF.